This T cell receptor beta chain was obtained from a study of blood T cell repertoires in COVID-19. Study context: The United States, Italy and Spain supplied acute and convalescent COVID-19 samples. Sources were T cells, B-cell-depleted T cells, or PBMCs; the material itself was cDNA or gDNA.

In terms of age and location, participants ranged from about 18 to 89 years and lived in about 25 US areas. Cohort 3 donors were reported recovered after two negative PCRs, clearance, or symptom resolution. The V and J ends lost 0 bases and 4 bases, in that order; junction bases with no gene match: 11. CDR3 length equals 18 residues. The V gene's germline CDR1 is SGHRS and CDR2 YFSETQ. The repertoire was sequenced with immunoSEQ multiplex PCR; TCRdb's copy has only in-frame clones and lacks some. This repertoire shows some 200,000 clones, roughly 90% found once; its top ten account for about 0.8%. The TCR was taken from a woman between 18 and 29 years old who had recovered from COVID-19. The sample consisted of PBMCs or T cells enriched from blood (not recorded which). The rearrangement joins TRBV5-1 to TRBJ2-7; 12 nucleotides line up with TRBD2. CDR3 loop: CASSLGLAGALDGYEQYF. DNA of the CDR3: TGCGCCAGCAGCTTGGGACTAGCGGGAGCCTTGGATGGTTACGAGCAGTACTTC.